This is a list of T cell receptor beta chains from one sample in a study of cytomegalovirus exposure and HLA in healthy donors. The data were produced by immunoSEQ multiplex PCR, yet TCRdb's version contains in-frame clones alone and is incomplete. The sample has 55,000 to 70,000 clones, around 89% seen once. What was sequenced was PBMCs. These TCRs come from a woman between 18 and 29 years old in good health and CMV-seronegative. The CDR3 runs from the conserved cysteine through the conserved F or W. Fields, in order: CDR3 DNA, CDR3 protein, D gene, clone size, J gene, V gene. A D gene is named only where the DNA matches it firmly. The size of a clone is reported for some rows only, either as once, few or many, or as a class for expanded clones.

DNA: TGTGCCAGCAGCCTGCTAGCGGGAGGAGAGACCCAGTACTTC; CDR3: CASSLLAGGETQYF; D: TRBD2; size: .; J: TRBJ2-5; V: TRBV14
DNA: TGCGCCAGCAGCTTAGTTGCAGCGACTTCCTACGAGCAGTACTTC; CDR3: CASSLVAATSYEQYF; D: .; size: .; J: TRBJ2-7; V: TRBV5-1
DNA: TGTGCCATCAGTGAAGCGGGTTTAGGCGAGCAGTACTTC; CDR3: CAISEAGLGEQYF; D: .; size: .; J: TRBJ2-7; V: TRBV10-3
DNA: TGTGCCAGCAGTTTTAAAGGACAGGGGAGCTATGGCTACACCTTC; CDR3: CASSFKGQGSYGYTF; D: TRBD1; size: .; J: TRBJ1-2; V: TRBV27
DNA: TGCGCCAGCAGCCAGGTATTCGGCTACGAGCAGTACTTC; CDR3: CASSQVFGYEQYF; D: .; size: .; J: TRBJ2-7; V: TRBV4-1
DNA: TGCAGCGTGACTGGATCAGCAGATACGCAGTATTTT; CDR3: CSVTGSADTQYF; D: .; size: once; J: TRBJ2-3; V: TRBV29-1
DNA: TGCAGCGTTGACAGGGGCGCTGAAGCTTTCTTT; CDR3: CSVDRGAEAFF; D: .; size: .; J: TRBJ1-1; V: TRBV29-1
DNA: TGTGCTAGCAGACAGAAGCGGGGGGGCGGGACAGATACGCAGTATTTT; CDR3: CASRQKRGGGTDTQYF; D: TRBD2; size: .; J: TRBJ2-3; V: TRBV7-7
DNA: TGTGCCAGCACCCCCCCTAGCGGGAGAGGGAATGAGCAGTTCTTC; CDR3: CASTPPSGRGNEQFF; D: TRBD2; size: .; J: TRBJ2-1; V: TRBV28
DNA: TGTGCCAGCAGCCCTTCAACACGGGGCGGGGAGCTGTTTTTT; CDR3: CASSPSTRGGELFF; D: .; size: once; J: TRBJ2-2; V: TRBV6-1
DNA: TGCGCCACCGGACAGGGTTTTGGTGAGCAGTTCTTC; CDR3: CATGQGFGEQFF; D: TRBD1; size: .; J: TRBJ2-1; V: TRBV5-1
DNA: TGTGCCAGCAGCTTTCTTTTGAACACTGAAGCTTTCTTT; CDR3: CASSFLLNTEAFF; D: .; size: .; J: TRBJ1-1; V: TRBV5-5
DNA: TGTGCCAGTAGTACCCCCGGGACAGCCCCTTCTCTTATGAACACTGAAGCTTTCTTT; CDR3: CASSTPGTAPSLMNTEAFF; D: TRBD1; size: .; J: TRBJ1-1; V: TRBV19
DNA: TGTGCCAGCAGCTTACCGACACTCGATGAGCAGTTCTTC; CDR3: CASSLPTLDEQFF; D: .; size: .; J: TRBJ2-1; V: TRBV7-2
DNA: TGCAGCGTTGAATGGAAGTGGGAGGGCCGGAACGAGCAGTACTTC; CDR3: CSVEWKWEGRNEQYF; D: TRBD2; size: .; J: TRBJ2-7; V: TRBV29-1
DNA: TGTGCCAGCAGCCGTGGGACTAGCCGCGTCACTGAGCAGTTCTTC; CDR3: CASSRGTSRVTEQFF; D: TRBD2; size: .; J: TRBJ2-1; V: TRBV7-3
DNA: TGTGCCAGCAGGCTAGCGGGCCGCTCCTACGAGCAGTACTTC; CDR3: CASRLAGRSYEQYF; D: TRBD2; size: .; J: TRBJ2-7; V: TRBV28
DNA: TGTGCCAGCAGCTTTCACACTGAAGCTTTCTTT; CDR3: CASSFHTEAFF; D: .; size: .; J: TRBJ1-1; V: TRBV28